The clone carrying this T cell receptor beta chain was found many times. The junction had 5 bases not matched to a gene; V was cut back by 2 bases and J by 2 bases. The CDR3 has 15 residues. The entry originates in a study of T-cell reconstitution after alpha-beta-depleted transplantation in children. Unique molecular identifiers tagged the TCRbeta library. One entry per CDR3 protein, called by TCRdb with MiXCR from the PCR reads. The sample has about 580,000 distinct CDR3 sequences, about 23% seen once; the top ten hold 13% to 15%. The receptor was derived from a boy younger than two who had a stem cell transplant for acute myeloid leukemia, so the T cells may come from the graft donor. V and J are TRBV12-3 or TRBV12-4 and TRBJ2-5; TRBD1 matches at 7 bases. The sequenced sample was PBMCs, mostly from graft donor cells, obtained 360 days after TCRalphabeta/CD19-depleted stem cell transplant. CDR3 coding DNA: TGTGCCAGCAGTTTAAGACAGGGTGGTCAAGAGACCCAGTACTTC. It codes for CASSLRQGGQETQYF.